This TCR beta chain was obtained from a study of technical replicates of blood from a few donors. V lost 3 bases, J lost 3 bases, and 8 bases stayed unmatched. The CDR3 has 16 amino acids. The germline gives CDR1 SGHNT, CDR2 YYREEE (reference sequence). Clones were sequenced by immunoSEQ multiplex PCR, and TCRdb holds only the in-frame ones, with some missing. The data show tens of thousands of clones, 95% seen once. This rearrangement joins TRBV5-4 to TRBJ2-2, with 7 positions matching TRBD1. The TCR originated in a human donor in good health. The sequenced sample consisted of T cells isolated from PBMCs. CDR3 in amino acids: CASSSGQASDTGELFF. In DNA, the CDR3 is TGTGCCAGCAGCTCCGGACAGGCGTCGGACACCGGGGAGCTGTTTTTT. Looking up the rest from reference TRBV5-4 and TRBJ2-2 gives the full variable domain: ETGVTQSPTHLIKTRGQQVTLRCSSQSGHNTVSWYQQALGQGPQFIFQYYREEENGRGNFPPRFSGLQFPNYSSELNVNALELDDSALYLCASSSGQASDTGELFFGEGSRLTVL.